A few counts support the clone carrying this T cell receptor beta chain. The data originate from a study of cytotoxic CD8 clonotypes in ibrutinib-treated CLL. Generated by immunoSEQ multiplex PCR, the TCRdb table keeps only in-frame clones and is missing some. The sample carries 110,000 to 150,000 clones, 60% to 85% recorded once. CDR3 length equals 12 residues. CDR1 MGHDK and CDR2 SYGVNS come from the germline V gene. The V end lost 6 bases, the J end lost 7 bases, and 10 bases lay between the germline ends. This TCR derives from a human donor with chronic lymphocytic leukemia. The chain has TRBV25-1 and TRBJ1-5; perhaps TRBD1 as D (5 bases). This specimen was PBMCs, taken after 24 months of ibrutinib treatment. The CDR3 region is CASSPGGQPQHF. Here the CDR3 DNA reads TGTGCCAGCAGCCCGGGGGGGCAGCCCCAGCATTTT.